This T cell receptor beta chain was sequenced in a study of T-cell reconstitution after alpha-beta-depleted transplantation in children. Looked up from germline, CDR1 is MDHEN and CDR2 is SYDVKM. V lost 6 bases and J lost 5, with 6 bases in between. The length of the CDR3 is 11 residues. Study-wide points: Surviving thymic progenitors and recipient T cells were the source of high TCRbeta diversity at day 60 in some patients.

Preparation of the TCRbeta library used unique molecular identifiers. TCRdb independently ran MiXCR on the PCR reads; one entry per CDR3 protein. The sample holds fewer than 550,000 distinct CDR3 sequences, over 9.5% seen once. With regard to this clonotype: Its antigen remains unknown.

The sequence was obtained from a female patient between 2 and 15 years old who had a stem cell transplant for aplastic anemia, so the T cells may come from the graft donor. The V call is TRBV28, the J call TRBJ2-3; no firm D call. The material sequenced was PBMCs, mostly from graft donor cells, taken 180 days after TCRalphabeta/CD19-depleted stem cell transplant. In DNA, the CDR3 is TGTGCCAGCAGAGTGGTAGATACGCAGTATTTT. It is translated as CASRVVDTQYF.